The 17 T cell receptor beta chains reported below all come from one sample, sequenced in a study of early T cells in non-severe SARS-CoV-2 infection. MiXCR, run by TCRdb on the 5' RACE reads, gives a single entry per CDR3 protein. Here the sample spans about 84,000 distinct CDR3 sequences, about 12% being singletons. The sequencing sample was made of whole blood. Receptors originate from an adult who was a healthcare worker with PCR-confirmed SARS-CoV-2 infection or an uninfected control (not recorded which).

The V and J genes are TRBV28 and TRBJ2-1, with 7 bases identical to TRBD2. The CDR3 covers 16 residues. With 3 bases clipped from V and 0 bases from J, the junction kept 5 bases outside the gene matches. Germline V lookup: CDR1 MDHEN, CDR2 SYDVKM. CDR3 sequence reads: CASSFSSGGSYNEQFF. The CDR3 DNA is TGTGCCAGCAGTTTCAGCTCGGGGGGCTCCTACAATGAGCAGTTCTTC.

The gene calls are TRBV10-2 and TRBJ2-1, with D possibly being TRBD2 (6 bases). In germline, CDR1 is WSHSY, CDR2 SAAADI. The V gene lost 3 bases and the J gene lost 9 bases, with 18 bases spanning the gap. This CDR3 spans 15 amino acids. The CDR3 loop reads CASSDHRLDLSEQFF. CDR3 DNA sequence: TGCGCCAGCAGTGACCACAGACTAGATTTGAGTGAGCAGTTCTTC.

In DNA form, the CDR3 reads TGTGCCAGCAGCTTATTGGGGGTCTCACCCCTCCACTTT. It is translated as CASSLLGVSPLHF. V usage is TRBV13 and J usage is TRBJ1-6; a possible D gene is TRBD1 (5 bases). The CDR3 is 13 residues long. V was cut by 2 bases and J by 10 bases, with 9 bases left in between. Germline lookup yields CDR1 PRHDT and CDR2 FYEKMQ (reference sequence).

In its sample, this clonotype was seen many times. V gene TRBV12-3 or TRBV12-4 combines with J gene TRBJ2-5, with a weak D call TRBD1 (6 bases). The length of the CDR3 is 14 residues. V was cut by 3 bases and J by 2 bases, with 10 bases left in between. The CDR3 here is CASSLQGLQETQYF. The CDR3 coding sequence is TGTGCCAGCAGTTTGCAGGGGCTACAAGAGACCCAGTACTTC.

The gene calls are TRBV5-1 and TRBJ1-5; the D gene is possibly TRBD1 (6 bases). Per germline, CDR1 SGHRS and CDR2 YFSETQ. Trimming took off 8 bases at V and 4 bases at J, with 19 bases between the two ends. The CDR3 contains 15 residues. The CDR3 loop reads CASREGGIPNQPQHF. The CDR3 coding sequence is TGCGCCAGTAGAGAAGGGGGGATTCCGAATCAGCCCCAGCATTTT.

Many counts were recorded for this clonotype. The rearrangement joins TRBV3-1 to TRBJ2-5, with no clear D. Germline-derived CDR1 and CDR2 are LGHDT and YNNKEL (reference sequence). Trimming removed 0 bases from V and 7 bases from J, with 0 bases in between. There are 10 residues in the CDR3. As DNA, the CDR3 is TGTGCCAGCAGCCAAGAGACCCAGTACTTC. It yields the protein CASSQETQYF.

This clonotype was picked up many times. The V call is TRBV6-2 or TRBV6-3, the J call TRBJ1-2; D gene uncertain. Between the trimmed V and J ends, which lost 2 bases and 2 bases, there was a span of 9 bases. The CDR3 totals 14 residues. CDR1 and CDR2 (germline): MNHEY, SVGEGT. The CDR3: CASSYKRNNYGYTF. The DNA for the CDR3 is TGTGCCAGCAGTTACAAACGGAACAACTATGGCTACACCTTC.

V usage is TRBV12-3 or TRBV12-4 and J usage is TRBJ1-2; D gene ambiguous. The germline V and J ends were trimmed by 0 bases and 7 bases, with 12 bases remaining between them. The CDR3 runs to 14 residues. The CDR3 sequence: CASSLAAFLGGYTF. CDR3 coding DNA: TGTGCCAGCAGTTTAGCCGCCTTTTTAGGTGGCTACACCTTC.

There are a few counts of this clonotype. The chain has TRBV5-6 and TRBJ2-5, with 10 nucleotides matching TRBD2. CDR3 length: 17 amino acids. Germline V lookup: CDR1 SGHDT, CDR2 YYEEEE. J gave up 2 bases and V 0 bases, and 7 bases lay outside the gene matches. CDR3 in amino acids: CASSLDLAGGSQETQYF. In nucleotides, the CDR3 is TGTGCCAGCAGCTTGGATTTAGCGGGGGGATCTCAAGAGACCCAGTACTTC.

This clonotype was seen ten or more times. The chain employs TRBV6-5 and TRBJ2-1; the D is unclear. V lost 5 bases and J 2 bases, leaving 4 bases between the germline ends. CDR1 is MNHEY and CDR2 is SVGAGI in the germline V gene. The CDR3 consists of 12 residues. The CDR3: CASSTTYNEQFF. In DNA form, the CDR3 reads TGTGCCAGCAGTACTACCTACAATGAGCAGTTCTTC.

At least ten counts were recorded for this clonotype. The chain uses TRBV20-1 and TRBJ2-2, with D perhaps TRBD2 (5 bases). CDR1 and CDR2 (germline): DFQATT, SNEGSKA (reference sequence). CDR3 size: 14 residues. Trimming took off 8 bases at V and 6 bases at J, with 19 bases between the two ends. This chain's CDR3 is CSLARLSVAGELFF. The CDR3 DNA follows: TGCAGTCTAGCCCGACTCTCCGTGGCCGGGGAGCTGTTTTTT.

At least ten counts were recorded for this clonotype. The rearrangement links TRBV7-3 to TRBJ2-3, with 8 bases fitting TRBD2. This CDR3 has 17 amino acids. CDR1 and CDR2 from the germline V gene are SGHTA and FQGTGA. J gave up 4 bases and V 5 bases, and 14 bases lay outside the gene matches. CDR3 residues: CASSRTGTSPSADTQYF. As DNA, the CDR3 is TGTGCCAGCAGCCGGACCGGGACTAGTCCTTCCGCAGATACGCAGTATTTT.

V usage is TRBV3-1 and J usage is TRBJ2-5; D uncertain. This CDR3 contains 14 residues. Trimming removed 0 bases from V and 5 bases from J, with 10 bases in between. CDR1 is LGHDT and CDR2 is YNNKEL in the germline V gene (reference sequence). The CDR3 region is CASSQDAHTETQYF. The DNA for the CDR3 is TGTGCCAGCAGCCAAGACGCTCATACGGAGACCCAGTACTTC.

This clonotype has more than one count but fewer than ten. The rearrangement links TRBV29-1 to TRBJ1-2, with 8 bases aligning to TRBD1. Germline CDR1 and CDR2: SQVTM and ANQGSEA. This CDR3 has 13 residues. The V segment lost 0 bases and the J segment 5 bases; nucleotides outside the gene matches: 2. In nucleotides, the CDR3 is TGCAGCGTTGAAGAGGACAGGGAGTATGGCTACACCTTC. Its protein product is CSVEEDREYGYTF. The entire variable domain, with the rest obtained from reference TRBV29-1 and TRBJ1-2, is as follows: SAVISQKPSRDICQRGTSLTIQCQVDSQVTMMFWYRQQPGQSLTLIATANQGSEATYESGFVIDKFPISRPNLTFSTLTVSNMSPEDSSIYLCSVEEDREYGYTFGSGTRLTVV.

This clonotype was recorded many times. J is TRBJ1-2 and V is TRBV18, with TRBD1 identical over 10 bases. CDR3 length: 18 amino acids. V shed 3 bases, J shed 4 bases, and the junction held 14 bases outside the gene matches. From germline, CDR1 is KGHSH and CDR2 LQKENI. The CDR3: CASSPRPGTGAEGYGYTF. CDR3 DNA sequence: TGTGCCAGCTCACCCCGTCCCGGGACAGGGGCTGAGGGCTATGGCTACACCTTC.

This clonotype showed up many times. The chain links TRBV11-2 to TRBJ2-4; a possible D gene is TRBD2 (5 bases). The V gene's germline CDR1 is SGHAT and CDR2 FQNNGV. The CDR3 is made up of 17 amino acids. Trimming pared 0 bases from V and 3 bases from J, leaving 15 bases between. The CDR3 sequence is CASSLELASGGKNIQYF. The DNA of the CDR3 is TGTGCCAGCAGCTTAGAACTGGCTTCTGGAGGCAAAAACATTCAGTACTTC. Looking up the rest from reference TRBV11-2 and TRBJ2-4 gives the full variable domain: EAGVAQSPRYKIIEKRQSVAFWCNPISGHATLYWYQQILGQGPKLLIQFQNNGVVDDSQLPKDRFSAERLKGVDSTLKIQPAKLEDSAVYLCASSLELASGGKNIQYFGAGTRLSVL.

This clonotype has at least ten counts. The rearrangement links TRBV7-6 to TRBJ2-5; D tentatively reads TRBD1 or TRBD2 (5 bases each). CDR1 is SGHVS, CDR2 FNYEAQ, per germline. CDR3 size: 13 residues. Trimming removed 1 base at V and 5 bases at J, with 8 bases between. CDR3 bases: TGTGCCAGCAGCTTAGGGGGGTGGGAGACCCAGTACTTC. Its protein is CASSLGGWETQYF.